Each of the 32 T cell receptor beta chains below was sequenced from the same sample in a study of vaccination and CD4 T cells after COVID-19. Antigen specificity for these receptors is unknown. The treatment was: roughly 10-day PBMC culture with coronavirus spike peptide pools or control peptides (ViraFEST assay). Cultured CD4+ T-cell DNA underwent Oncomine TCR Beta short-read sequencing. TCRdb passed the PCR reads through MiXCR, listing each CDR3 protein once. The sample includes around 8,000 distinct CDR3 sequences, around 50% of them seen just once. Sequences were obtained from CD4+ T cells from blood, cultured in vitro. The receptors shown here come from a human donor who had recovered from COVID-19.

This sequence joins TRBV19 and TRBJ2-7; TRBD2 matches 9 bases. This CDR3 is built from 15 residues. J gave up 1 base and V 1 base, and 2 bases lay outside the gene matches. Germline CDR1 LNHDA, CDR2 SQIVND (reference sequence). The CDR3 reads CASSIGAGGSYEQYF. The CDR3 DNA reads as TGTGCCAGTAGTATAGGAGCGGGGGGATCCTACGAGCAGTACTTC.

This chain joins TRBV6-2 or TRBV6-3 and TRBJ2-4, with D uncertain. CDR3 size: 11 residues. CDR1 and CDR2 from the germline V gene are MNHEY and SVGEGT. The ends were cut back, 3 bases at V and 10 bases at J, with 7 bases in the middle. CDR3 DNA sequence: TGTGCCAGCAGTTATTCGACTATTCAGTACTTC. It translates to CASSYSTIQYF.

The CDR3 DNA reads as TGTGCCAGCAGTTCTACAAACTCCGGGCTCCTCCACTTT. This sequence encodes CASSSTNSGLLHF. The genes are TRBV27 and TRBJ1-6; D not resolved. The CDR3 length is 13 residues. The germline gives CDR1 MNHEY, CDR2 SMNVEV (reference sequence). V dropped 4 bases and J dropped 15 bases, with 16 bases sitting between them.

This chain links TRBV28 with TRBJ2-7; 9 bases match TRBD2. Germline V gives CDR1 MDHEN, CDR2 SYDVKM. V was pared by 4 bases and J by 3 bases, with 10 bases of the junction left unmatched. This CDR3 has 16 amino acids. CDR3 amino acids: CASSSRKGLAVYEQYF. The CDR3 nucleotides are TGTGCCAGCAGTTCCCGAAAGGGACTAGCAGTCTACGAGCAGTACTTC.

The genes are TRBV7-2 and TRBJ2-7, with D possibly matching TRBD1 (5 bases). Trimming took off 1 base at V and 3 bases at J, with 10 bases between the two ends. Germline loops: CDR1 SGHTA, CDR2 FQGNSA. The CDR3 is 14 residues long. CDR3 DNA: TGTGCCAGCAGCTTAGGGCAGGGATACTACGAGCAGTACTTC. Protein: CASSLGQGYYEQYF. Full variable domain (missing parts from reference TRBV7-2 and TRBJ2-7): GAGVSQSPSNKVTEKGKDVELRCDPISGHTALYWYRQSLGQGLEFLIYFQGNSAPDKSGLPSDRFSAERTGGSVSTLTIQRTQQEDSAVYLCASSLGQGYYEQYFGPGTRLTVT.

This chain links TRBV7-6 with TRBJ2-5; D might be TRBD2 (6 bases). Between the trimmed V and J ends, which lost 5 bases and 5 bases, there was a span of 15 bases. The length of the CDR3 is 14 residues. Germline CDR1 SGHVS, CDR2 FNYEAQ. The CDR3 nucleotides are TGTGCCAGCAGCCCCGGGTCAGGGAGGGAGACCCAGTACTTC. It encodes CASSPGSGRETQYF.

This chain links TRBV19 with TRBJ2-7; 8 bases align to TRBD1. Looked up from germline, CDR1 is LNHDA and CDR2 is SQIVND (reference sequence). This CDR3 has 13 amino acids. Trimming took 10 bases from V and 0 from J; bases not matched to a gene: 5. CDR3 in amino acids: CATRDRSSYEQYF. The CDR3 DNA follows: TGTGCCACCCGGGACAGGAGCTCCTACGAGCAGTACTTC.

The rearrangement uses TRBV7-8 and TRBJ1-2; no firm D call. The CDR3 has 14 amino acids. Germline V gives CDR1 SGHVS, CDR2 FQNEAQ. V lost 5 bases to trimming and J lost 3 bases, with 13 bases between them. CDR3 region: CASSPTTGYYGYTF. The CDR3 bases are TGTGCCAGCAGCCCGACCACTGGGTACTATGGCTACACCTTC.

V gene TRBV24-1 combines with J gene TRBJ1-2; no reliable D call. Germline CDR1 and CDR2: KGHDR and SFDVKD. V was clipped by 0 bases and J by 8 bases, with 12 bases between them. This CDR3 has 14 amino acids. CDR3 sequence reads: CATSDLSTRRGYTF. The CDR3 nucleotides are TGTGCCACCAGTGATTTGTCGACCCGGAGGGGCTACACCTTC.

The CDR3 here is CASSLPTGMGQPQHF. The CDR3 nucleotides read TGTGCCAGCAGTTTACCGACAGGGATGGGACAGCCCCAGCATTTT. The rearrangement uses TRBV12-3 or TRBV12-4 and TRBJ1-5; 7 bases match TRBD1. The CDR3 runs to 15 residues. J was trimmed by 7 bases and V by 2 bases; bases with no gene match: 8.

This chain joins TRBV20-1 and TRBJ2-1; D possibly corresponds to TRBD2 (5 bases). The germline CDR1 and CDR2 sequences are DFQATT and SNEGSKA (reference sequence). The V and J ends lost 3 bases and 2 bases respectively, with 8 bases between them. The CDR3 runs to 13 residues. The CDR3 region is CSASGVTYNEQFF. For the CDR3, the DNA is TGCAGTGCTAGCGGGGTAACCTACAATGAGCAGTTCTTC.

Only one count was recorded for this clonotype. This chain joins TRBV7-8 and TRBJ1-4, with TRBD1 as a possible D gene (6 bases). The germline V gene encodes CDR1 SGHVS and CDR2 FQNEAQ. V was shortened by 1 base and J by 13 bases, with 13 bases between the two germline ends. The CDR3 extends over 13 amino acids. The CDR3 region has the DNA TGTGCCAGCAGCTTAGACAGGGTTTTACCACTGTTTTTT. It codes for CASSLDRVLPLFF. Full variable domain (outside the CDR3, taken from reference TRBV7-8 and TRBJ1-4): GAGVSQSPRYKVAKRGQDVALRCDPISGHVSLFWYQQALGQGPEFLTYFQNEAQLDKSGLPSDRFFAERPEGSVSTLKIQRTQQEDSAVYLCASSLDRVLPLFFGSGTQLSVL.

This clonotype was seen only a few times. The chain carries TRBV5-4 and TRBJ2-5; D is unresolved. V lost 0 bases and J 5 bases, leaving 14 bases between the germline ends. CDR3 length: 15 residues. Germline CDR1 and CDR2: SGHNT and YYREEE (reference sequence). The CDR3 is CASSLGILQAETQYF. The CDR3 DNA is TGTGCCAGCAGCTTGGGGATACTCCAGGCGGAGACCCAGTACTTC. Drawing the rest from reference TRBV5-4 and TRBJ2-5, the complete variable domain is ETGVTQSPTHLIKTRGQQVTLRCSSQSGHNTVSWYQQALGQGPQFIFQYYREEENGRGNFPPRFSGLQFPNYSSELNVNALELDDSALYLCASSLGILQAETQYFGPGTRLLVL.

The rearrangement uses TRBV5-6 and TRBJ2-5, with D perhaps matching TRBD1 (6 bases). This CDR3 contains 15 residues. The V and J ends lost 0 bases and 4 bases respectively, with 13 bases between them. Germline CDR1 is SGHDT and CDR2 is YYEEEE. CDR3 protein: CASSLVPRGGETQYF. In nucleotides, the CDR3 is TGTGCCAGCAGCTTGGTCCCCAGGGGTGGAGAGACCCAGTACTTC.

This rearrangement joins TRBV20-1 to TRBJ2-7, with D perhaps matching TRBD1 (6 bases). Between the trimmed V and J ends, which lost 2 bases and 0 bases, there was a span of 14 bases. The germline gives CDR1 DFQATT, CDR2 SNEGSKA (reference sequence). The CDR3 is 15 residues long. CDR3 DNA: TGCAGTGCTAGAAAGCGACAGGAGAGCTCCTACGAGCAGTACTTC. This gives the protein CSARKRQESSYEQYF.

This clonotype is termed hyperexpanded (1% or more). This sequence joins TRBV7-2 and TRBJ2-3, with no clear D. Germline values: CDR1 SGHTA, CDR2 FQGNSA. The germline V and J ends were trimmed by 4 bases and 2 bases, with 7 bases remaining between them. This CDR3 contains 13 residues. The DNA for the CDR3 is TGTGCCAGCAGCTCCCCCCTCACAGATACGCAGTATTTT. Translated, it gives CASSSPLTDTQYF.

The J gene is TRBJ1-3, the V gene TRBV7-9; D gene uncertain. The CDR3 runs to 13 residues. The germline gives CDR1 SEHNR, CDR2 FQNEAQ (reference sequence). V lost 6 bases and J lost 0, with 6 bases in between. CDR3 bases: TGTGCCAGCAGTTCCAACTCTGGAAACACCATATATTTT. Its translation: CASSSNSGNTIYF.

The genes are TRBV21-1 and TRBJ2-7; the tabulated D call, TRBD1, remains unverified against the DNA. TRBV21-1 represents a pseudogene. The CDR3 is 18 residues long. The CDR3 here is CASSRVARPGQRWYEQYF. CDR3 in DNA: TGTGCCAGCAGCAGAGTAGCACGGCCCGGACAGCGGTGGTACGAGCAGTACTTC.

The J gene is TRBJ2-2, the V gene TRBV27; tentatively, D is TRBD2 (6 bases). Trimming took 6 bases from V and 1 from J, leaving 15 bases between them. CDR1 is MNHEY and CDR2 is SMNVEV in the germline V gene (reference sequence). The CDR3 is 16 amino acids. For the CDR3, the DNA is TGTGCCAGCAGAAGGAATGGCGGGAAGAACACCGGGGAGCTGTTTTTT. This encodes CASRRNGGKNTGELFF.

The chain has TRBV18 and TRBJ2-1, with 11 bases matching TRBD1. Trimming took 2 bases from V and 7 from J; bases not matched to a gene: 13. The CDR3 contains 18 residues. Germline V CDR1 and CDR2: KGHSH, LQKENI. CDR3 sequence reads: CASSPRDSEDRGPNEQFF. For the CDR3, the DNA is TGTGCCAGCTCACCAAGGGATTCAGAGGACAGGGGGCCGAATGAGCAGTTCTTC.

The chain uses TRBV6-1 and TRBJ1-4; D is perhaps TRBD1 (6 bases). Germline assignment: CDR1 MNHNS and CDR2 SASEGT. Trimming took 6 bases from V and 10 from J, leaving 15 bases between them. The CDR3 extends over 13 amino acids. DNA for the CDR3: TGTGCCAGCAGCGGGGGCGGCAGGGGAAAACTGTTTTTT. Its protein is CASSGGGRGKLFF.

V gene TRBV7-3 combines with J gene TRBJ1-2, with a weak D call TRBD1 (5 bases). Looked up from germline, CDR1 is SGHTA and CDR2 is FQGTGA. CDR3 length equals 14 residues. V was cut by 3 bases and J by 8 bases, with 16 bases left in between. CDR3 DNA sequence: TGTGCCAGCAGCTTCCCCGGGACGGGGGTGGGCTACACCTTC. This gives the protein CASSFPGTGVGYTF.

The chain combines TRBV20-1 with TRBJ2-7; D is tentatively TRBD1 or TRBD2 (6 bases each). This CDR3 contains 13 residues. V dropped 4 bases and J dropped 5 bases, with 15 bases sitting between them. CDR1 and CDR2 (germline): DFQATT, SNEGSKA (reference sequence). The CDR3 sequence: CSATHQGRNEQYF. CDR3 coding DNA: TGCAGTGCTACTCACCAGGGGAGGAACGAGCAGTACTTC.

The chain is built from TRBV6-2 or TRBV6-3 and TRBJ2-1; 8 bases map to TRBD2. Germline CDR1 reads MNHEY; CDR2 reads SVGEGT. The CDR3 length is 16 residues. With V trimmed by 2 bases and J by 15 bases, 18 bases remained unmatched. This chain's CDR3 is CASSYGSASGSLSGFF. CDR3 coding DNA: TGTGCCAGCAGTTACGGGTCCGCGAGCGGGAGTTTATCGGGGTTCTTC.

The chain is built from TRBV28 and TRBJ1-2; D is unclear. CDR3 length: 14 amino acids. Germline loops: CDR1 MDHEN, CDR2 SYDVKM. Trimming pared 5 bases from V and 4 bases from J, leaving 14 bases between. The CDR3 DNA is TGTGCCAGCAGTCGCGATACTTACCCCTATGGCTACACCTTC. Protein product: CASSRDTYPYGYTF.

In DNA, the CDR3 is TGTGCCAGTAGTATCCGGACTAGTAGGACAGATACGCAGTATTTT. This translates into CASSIRTSRTDTQYF. This chain links TRBV19 with TRBJ2-3; 7 bases are a match to TRBD2. After removal of 3 bases from V and 3 bases from J, the junction contained 6 bases not matched to a gene. Germline V gene sequence: CDR1 LNHDA, CDR2 SQIVND (reference sequence). The CDR3 spans 15 residues.

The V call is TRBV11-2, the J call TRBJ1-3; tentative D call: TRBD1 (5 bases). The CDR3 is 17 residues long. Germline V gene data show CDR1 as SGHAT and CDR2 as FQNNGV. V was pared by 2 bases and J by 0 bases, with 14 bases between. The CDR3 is CASSLLGGRGSGNTIYF. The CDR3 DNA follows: TGTGCCAGCAGCTTATTGGGAGGGAGGGGCTCTGGAAACACCATATATTTT.

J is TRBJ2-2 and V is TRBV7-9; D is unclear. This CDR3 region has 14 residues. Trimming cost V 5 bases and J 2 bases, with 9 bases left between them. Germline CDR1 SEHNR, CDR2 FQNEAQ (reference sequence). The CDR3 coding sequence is TGTGCCAGCAGCCCCCACGGTAACACCGGGGAGCTGTTTTTT. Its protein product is CASSPHGNTGELFF.

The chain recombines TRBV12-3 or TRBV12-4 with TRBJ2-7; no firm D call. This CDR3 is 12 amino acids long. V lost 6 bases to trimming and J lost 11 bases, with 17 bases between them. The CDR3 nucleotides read TGTGCCAGCAGCTCCCTCGGCAGCGCCGAGTACTTC. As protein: CASSSLGSAEYF.

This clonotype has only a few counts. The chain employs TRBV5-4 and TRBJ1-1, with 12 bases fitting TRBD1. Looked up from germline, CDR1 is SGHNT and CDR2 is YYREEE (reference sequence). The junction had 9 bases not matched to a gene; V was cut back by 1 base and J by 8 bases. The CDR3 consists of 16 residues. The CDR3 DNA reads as TGTGCCAGCAGCTTGCGGGACAGGGGGCGGCAGTGGGAAGCTTTCTTT. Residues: CASSLRDRGRQWEAFF.

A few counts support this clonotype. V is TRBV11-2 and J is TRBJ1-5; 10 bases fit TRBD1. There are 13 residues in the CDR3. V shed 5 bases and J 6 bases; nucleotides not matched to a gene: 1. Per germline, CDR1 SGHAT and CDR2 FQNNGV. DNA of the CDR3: TGTGCCAGCAGCCGGGACAGGGGTCAGCCCCAGCATTTT. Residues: CASSRDRGQPQHF.

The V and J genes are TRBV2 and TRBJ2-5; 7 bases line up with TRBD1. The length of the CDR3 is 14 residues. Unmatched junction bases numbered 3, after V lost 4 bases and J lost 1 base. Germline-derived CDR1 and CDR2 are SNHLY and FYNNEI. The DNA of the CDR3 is TGTGCCAGCAGTGGGCAGGGGGTCCAAGAGACCCAGTACTTC. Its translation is CASSGQGVQETQYF.